The T cell receptor beta chain described here comes from a study of radiotherapy plus CTLA-4 blockade in lung cancer. About the research overall: Around 18% of enrolled patients responded objectively, and more than 25% had disease control. Study-level points and caveats: How blood T cell clones changed early, along with interferon-beta, reportedly forecast response best.

Chemo-refractory metastatic non-small-cell lung cancer patients received focal radiation with ipilimumab CTLA-4 blockade. On this clone: Its cognate antigen is unknown.

V lost 6 bases to trimming and J lost 4 bases, with 21 bases between them. There are 16 residues in the CDR3. Germline V gives CDR1 SGHAT, CDR2 FQDESV (reference sequence). Profiled with immunoSEQ multiplex PCR; TCRdb holds only in-frame clones, not every one. The sample includes some 110,000 clones, roughly 77% of them seen just once. The sequence came from a human donor with non-small cell lung cancer that progressed on radiotherapy plus ipilimumab. Some clones in this sample may be carry-over from other donors' samples. J is TRBJ1-1 and V is TRBV11-1, with D tentatively TRBD1 (6 bases). The specimen was peripheral blood, collected from a patient treated with radiotherapy plus ipilimumab. CDR3 sequence (DNA): TGTGCCAGCAGTTCCTCTAGGGGGGCGTGGATCACTGAAGCTTTCTTT. Translating gives CASSSSRGAWITEAFF.